What follows describes a single T cell receptor (beta chain). What it binds is not known. The data stem from a study of T cell responses to AZD1222 COVID-19 vaccine. Study-level findings and limits: The donor cohort was predominantly white British with a female majority, and clonal diversity may have been underestimated. Only 5 or 6 people who got AZD1222 tested seropositive at baseline.

Trimming took off 0 bases at V and 2 bases at J, with 14 bases between the two ends. CDR3 length equals 16 residues. Germline loops: CDR1 LNHNV, CDR2 YYDKDF (reference sequence). The assay was immunoSEQ multiplex PCR, and TCRdb's table has in-frame clones only and misses some. The sample shows 120,000 to 150,000 clones, 70% to 90% of them seen only once. Second-dose groups at about 4 or about 12 weeks were pooled. This material consisted of peripheral blood, taken 28 days after the second AZD1222 dose. The chain has TRBV15 and TRBJ2-7; D might be TRBD2 (5 bases). The source of this sequence is an adult who received the AZD1222 COVID-19 vaccine. CDR3 nucleotides: TGTGCCACCAGCAGAGATACTATCCTGACTACCTACGAGCAGTACTTC. Protein sequence: CATSRDTILTTYEQYF. The entire variable domain, with the rest obtained from reference TRBV15 and TRBJ2-7, is as follows: DAMVIQNPRYQVTQFGKPVTLSCSQTLNHNVMYWYQQKSSQAPKLLFHYYDKDFNNEADTPDNFQSRRPNTSFCFLDIRSPGLGDTAMYLCATSRDTILTTYEQYFGPGTRLTVT.